The T cell receptor (beta chain) under discussion was sequenced for a study of CD8+ T cells in alopecia areata (dated by TCRdb to about 2018). For context, the study as a whole: Treated patients were enrolled in an open-label pilot trial of oral tofacitinib at 5 to 10 mg twice daily for moderate-to-severe alopecia areata. Patients stayed on tofacitinib for 6 to 18 months and then had 6 months of follow-up off drug so that delayed response and recurrence could be assessed. For the treated patients, the SALT score, which quantifies what percentage of scalp surface area is affected, served as the measure of disease severity. To study T cell clonal expansion in alopecia areata, the researchers applied high-throughput TCRbeta sequencing to both the C3H/HeJ mouse model and human patients. Scalp tissue and sorted CD4+ and CD8+ peripheral blood T cells from patchy and totalis/universalis alopecia areata patients and from healthy controls were covered by human TCRbeta sequencing. Biopsies were taken from tofacitinib-treated patients at baseline and again at 4 and 24 weeks into treatment, and several of those patients also had a later scalp biopsy. Scalp clonality was compared among normal scalp (n=4), patchy alopecia areata scalp (n=8), and alopecia totalis/universalis scalp (n=8). RNA was extracted with the PAXgene miRNA kit for fixed scalp, the miRNeasy kit for PBMCs, and the RNeasy kit for mouse skin. Amplification of TCRbeta CDR3 regions was done by immunoSEQ multiplex PCR using 35 Vbeta forward primers and 13 Jbeta reverse primers.

Overall study outcomes, separate from this receptor: Shared TCR sequences between patients were less evident than in mice, which may be partly attributable to HLA diversity in the patient population. Because the treated cohort was small and had just a single nonresponder, larger studies are needed to establish links between baseline CD8+ expansion and response. Scalp TCR repertoire analysis is complicated because resident alphabeta T cells in normal human skin are also sequenced, whereas mouse skin is dominated by gammadelta T cells. Scalp clonality and the number of expanded CD8+ clones among the top 100 scalp clones were significantly decreased by tofacitinib. During tofacitinib treatment, many expanded lesional clones remained in scalp and blood, and this persistence may partly explain relapse after treatment is stopped. Compared with normal scalp, lesional scalp, particularly in alopecia totalis/universalis, had higher clonality and more expanded CD8+ clones, which suggests antigenic drive.

This specimen's time point label, interpreted: 4 weeks on oral tofacitinib. The sample's treatment or condition label, decoded: oral pan-JAK inhibitor, 5-10 mg twice daily. Peripheral blood and lesional scalp punch biopsies were obtained from patients with alopecia areata. PBMCs were separated by density centrifugation and stained for CD3, CD4 and CD8, after which CD4+ and CD8+ T cells were sorted on a FACSAria. The method behind the library was the immunoSEQ multiplex PCR assay. To provide template for TCR sequencing, every sample had RNA extracted and reverse transcribed into cDNA. SuperScript III was used to make first-strand cDNA, primed with a 2:1 mix of oligo-dT and random hexamers. A synthetic immune receptor repertoire was used to measure amplification bias, and any remaining bias was corrected computationally. The study's processing was this. Raw reads were preprocessed to remove errors, and CDR3 was defined according to IMGT conventions as the region from the conserved cysteine to phenylalanine. Clonality was computed as 1 minus the Shannon entropy, with the entropy normalized by log2 of the number of productive unique TCRs. CD4 or CD8 identity of scalp clones was inferred by cross-referencing scalp TCRbeta sequences with sorted blood CD4 and CD8 repertoires. TCRdb provides this immuneACCESS table in a form limited to in-frame rearrangements. Some clones are lacking; in checked studies, under half of them reflect an unresolved V gene, and why the rest are absent is not known. V and J calls and clone size are as listed in that table; D and trimming were resolved from the DNA. Within this sample are about 200,000 clones, with 45% to 75% of them counted one time only. In total, the top ten clones hold around 3.2% of the sample.

Concerning this clone: What antigen it recognizes has not been identified. No much larger clonotype is one base removed from it; base qualities were not supplied.

This receptor was taken from a human donor with alopecia areata. Sequences were derived from CD4+ T cells sorted from blood, sampled at week 4, from a patient treated with tofacitinib.

The CDR3 sequence is CAWSVKGDRTDTQYF. In nucleotides, the sequence is TGTGCCTGGAGTGTCAAAGGGGACCGCACAGATACGCAGTATTTT. The sequence links TRBV30 to TRBJ2-3; the D segment is perhaps TRBD1 or TRBD2, each sharing 5 matched bases. The germline V gene encodes CDR1 GTSNPN and CDR2 SVGIG (reference sequence). V loses 0 bases of germline sequence and J loses 1 base, and the interval between the two ends is 11 bases. The CDR3 holds 15 amino acids from the cysteine to the phenylalanine. Solely the CDR3 DNA is kept, with 45 bases framed from the first base. Reference TRBV30 and TRBJ2-3 genes cover what lies past the CDR3, so the full variable domain is SQTIHQWPATLVQPVGSPLSLECTVEGTSNPNLYWYRQAAGRGLQLLFYSVGIGQISSEVPQNLSASRPQDRQFILSSKKLLLSDSGFYLCAWSVKGDRTDTQYFGPGTRLTVL.